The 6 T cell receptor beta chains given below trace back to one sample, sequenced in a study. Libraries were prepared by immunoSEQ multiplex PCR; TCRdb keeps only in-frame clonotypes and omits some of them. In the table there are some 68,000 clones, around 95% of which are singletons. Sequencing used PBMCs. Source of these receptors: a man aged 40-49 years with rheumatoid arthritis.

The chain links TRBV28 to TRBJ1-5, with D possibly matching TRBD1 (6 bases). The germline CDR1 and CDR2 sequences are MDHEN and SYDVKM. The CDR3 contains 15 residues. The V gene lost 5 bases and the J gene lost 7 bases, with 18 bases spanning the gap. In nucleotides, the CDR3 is TGTGCCAGCAGTGCCCCCGGGGGCTTAGGGCAGCCCCAGCATTTT. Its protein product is CASSAPGGLGQPQHF.

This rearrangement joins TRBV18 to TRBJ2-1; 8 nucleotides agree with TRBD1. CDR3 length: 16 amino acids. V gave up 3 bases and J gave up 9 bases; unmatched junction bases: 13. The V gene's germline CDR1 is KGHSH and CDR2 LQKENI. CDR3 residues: CASSPLTGQGGGEQFF. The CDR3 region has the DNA TGTGCCAGCTCACCCCTAACCGGACAGGGTGGGGGTGAGCAGTTCTTC.

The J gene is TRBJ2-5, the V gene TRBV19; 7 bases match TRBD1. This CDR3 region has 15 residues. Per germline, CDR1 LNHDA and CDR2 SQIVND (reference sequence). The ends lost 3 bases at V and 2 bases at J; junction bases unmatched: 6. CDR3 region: CASSIGQASQETQYF. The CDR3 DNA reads TGTGCCAGTAGTATCGGACAGGCGAGTCAAGAGACCCAGTACTTC.

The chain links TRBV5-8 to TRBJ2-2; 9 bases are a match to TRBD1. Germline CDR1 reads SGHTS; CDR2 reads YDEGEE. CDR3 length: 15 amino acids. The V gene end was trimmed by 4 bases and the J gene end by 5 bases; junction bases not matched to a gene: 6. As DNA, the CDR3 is TGTGCCAGCAGCGCGGGGACAGGGAGGACCGGGGAGCTGTTTTTT. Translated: CASSAGTGRTGELFF.

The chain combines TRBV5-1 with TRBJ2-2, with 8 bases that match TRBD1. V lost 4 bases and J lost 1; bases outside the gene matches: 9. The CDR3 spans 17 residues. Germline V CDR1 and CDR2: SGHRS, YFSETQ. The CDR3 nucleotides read TGCGCCAGCAGCCGTGGACCGGGACAGGTGAACACCGGGGAGCTGTTTTTT. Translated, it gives CASSRGPGQVNTGELFF.

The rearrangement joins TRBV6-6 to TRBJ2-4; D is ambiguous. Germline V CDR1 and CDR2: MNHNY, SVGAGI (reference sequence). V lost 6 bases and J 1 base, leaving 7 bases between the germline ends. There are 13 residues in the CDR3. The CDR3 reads CASRDRAKNIQYF. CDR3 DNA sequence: TGTGCCAGCAGGGACCGCGCCAAAAACATTCAGTACTTC.